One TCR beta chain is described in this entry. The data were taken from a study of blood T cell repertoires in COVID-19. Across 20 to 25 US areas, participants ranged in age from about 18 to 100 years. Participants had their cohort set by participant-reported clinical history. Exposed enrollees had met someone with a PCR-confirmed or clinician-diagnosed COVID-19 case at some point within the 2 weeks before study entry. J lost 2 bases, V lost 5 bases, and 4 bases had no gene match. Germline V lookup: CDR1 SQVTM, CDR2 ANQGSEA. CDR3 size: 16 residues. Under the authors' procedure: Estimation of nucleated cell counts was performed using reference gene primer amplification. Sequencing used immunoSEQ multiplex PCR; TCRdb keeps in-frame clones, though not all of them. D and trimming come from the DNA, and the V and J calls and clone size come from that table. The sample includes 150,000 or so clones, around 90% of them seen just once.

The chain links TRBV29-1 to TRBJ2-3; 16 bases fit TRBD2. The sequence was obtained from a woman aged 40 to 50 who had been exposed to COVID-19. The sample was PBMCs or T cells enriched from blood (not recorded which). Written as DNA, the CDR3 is TGCAGCGTTATGGGACTAGCGGGAGGGACCACAGATACGCAGTATTTT. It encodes CSVMGLAGGTTDTQYF.